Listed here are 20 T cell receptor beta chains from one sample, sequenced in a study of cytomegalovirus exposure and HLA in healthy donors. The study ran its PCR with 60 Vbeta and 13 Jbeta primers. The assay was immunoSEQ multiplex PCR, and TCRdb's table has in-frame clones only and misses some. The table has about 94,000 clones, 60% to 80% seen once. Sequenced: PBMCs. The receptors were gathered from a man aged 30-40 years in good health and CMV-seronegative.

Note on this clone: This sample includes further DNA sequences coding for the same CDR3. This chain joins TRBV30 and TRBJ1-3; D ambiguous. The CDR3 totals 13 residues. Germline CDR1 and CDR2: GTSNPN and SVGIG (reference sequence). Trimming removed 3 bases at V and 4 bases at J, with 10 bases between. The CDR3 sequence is CAWSEGRGNTIYF. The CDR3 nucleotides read TGTGCCTGGAGCGAGGGCCGGGGAAACACCATATATTTT.

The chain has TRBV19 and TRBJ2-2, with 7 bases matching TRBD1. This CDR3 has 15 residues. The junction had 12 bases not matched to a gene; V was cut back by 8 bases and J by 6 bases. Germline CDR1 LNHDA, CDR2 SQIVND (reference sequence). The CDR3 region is CASEKGDSGAGELFF. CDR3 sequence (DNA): TGTGCCAGTGAGAAAGGGGACAGTGGGGCCGGGGAGCTGTTTTTT. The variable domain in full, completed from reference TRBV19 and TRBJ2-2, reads DGGITQSPKYLFRKEGQNVTLSCEQNLNHDAMYWYRQDPGQGLRLIYYSQIVNDFQKGDIAEGYSVSREKKESFPLTVTSAQKNPTAFYLCASEKGDSGAGELFFGEGSRLTVL.

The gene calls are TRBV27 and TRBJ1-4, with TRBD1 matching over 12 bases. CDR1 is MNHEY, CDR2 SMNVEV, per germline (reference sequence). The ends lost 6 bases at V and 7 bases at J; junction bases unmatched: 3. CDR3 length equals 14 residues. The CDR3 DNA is TGTGCCAGCAGGGGACAGGGGGCGGGTGAAAAACTGTTTTTT. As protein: CASRGQGAGEKLFF.

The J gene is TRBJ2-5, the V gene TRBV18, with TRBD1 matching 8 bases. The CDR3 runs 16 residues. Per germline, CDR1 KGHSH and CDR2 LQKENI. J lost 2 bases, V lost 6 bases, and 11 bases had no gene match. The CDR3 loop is CASSPRTGFGQETQYF. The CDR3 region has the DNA TGTGCCAGCTCTCCAAGGACAGGGTTCGGACAAGAGACCCAGTACTTC.

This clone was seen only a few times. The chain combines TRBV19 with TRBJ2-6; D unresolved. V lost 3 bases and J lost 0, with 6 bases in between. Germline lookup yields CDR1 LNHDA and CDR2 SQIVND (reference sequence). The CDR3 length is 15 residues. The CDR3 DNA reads TGTGCCAGTAGTATGGAGTACTCTGGGGCCAACGTCCTGACTTTC. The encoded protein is CASSMEYSGANVLTF.

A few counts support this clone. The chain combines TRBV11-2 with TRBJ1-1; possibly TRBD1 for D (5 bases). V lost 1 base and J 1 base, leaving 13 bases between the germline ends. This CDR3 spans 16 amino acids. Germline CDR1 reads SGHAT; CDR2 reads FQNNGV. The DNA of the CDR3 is TGTGCCAGCAGCTTAGTCCTAGGACATCGGAACACTGAAGCTTTCTTT. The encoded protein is CASSLVLGHRNTEAFF.

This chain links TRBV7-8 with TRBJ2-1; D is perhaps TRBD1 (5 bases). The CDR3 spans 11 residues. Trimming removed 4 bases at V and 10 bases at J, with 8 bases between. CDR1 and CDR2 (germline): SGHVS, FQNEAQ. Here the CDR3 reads CASSSRAEQFF. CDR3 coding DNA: TGTGCCAGCAGCTCCAGGGCAGAGCAGTTCTTC.

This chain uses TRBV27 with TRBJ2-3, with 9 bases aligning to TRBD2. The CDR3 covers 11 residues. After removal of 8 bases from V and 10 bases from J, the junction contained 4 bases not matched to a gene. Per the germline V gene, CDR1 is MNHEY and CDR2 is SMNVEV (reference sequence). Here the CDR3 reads CASASGIAQYF. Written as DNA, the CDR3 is TGTGCCAGCGCTAGCGGGATAGCGCAGTATTTT.

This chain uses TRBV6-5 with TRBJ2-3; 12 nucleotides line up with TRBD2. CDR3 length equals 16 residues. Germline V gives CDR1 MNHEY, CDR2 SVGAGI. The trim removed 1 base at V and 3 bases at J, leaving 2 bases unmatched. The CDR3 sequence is CASSYLLAGGTDTQYF. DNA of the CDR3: TGTGCCAGCAGTTACTTACTAGCGGGAGGAACAGATACGCAGTATTTT.

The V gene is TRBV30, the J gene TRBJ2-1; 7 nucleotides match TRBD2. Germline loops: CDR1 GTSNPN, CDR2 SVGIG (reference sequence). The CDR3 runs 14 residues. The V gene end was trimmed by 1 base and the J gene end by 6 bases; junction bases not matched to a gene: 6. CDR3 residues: CAWSGQLATNEQFF. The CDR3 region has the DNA TGTGCCTGGAGTGGGCAACTAGCGACCAATGAGCAGTTCTTC.

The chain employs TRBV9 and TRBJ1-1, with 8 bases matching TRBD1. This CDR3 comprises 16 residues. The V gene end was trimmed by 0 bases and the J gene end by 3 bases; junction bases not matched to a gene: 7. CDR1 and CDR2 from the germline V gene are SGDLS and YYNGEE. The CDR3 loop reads CASSVGPQGAHTEAFF. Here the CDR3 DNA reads TGTGCCAGCAGCGTAGGCCCGCAGGGGGCCCACACTGAAGCTTTCTTT.

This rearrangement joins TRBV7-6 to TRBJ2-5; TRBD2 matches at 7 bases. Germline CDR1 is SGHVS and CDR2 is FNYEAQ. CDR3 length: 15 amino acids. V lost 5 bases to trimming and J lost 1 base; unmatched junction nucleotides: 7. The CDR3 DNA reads TGTGCCAGCAGCGAAACCGGGACTACCCAAGAGACCCAGTACTTC. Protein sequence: CASSETGTTQETQYF.

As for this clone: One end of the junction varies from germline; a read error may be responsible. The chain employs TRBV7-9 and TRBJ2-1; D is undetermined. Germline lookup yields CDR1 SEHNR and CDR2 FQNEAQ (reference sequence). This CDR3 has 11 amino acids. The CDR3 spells CSSSPLDEQFF. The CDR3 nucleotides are TGTTCCAGCAGCCCTTTAGATGAGCAGTTCTTC.

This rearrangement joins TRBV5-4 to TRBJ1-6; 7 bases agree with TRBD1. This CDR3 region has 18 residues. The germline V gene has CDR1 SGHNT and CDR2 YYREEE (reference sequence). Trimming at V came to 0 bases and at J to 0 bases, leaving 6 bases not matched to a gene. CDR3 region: CASSLGPGGSSYNSPLHF. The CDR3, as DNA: TGTGCCAGCAGCTTGGGGCCAGGGGGGAGCTCCTATAATTCACCCCTCCACTTT.

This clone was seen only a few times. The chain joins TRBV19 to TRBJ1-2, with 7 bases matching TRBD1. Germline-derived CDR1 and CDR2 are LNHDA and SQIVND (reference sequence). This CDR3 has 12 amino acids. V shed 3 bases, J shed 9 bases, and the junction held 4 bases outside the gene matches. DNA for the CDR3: TGTGCCAGTAGTATGGGGACAGAAAGCTACACCTTC. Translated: CASSMGTESYTF.

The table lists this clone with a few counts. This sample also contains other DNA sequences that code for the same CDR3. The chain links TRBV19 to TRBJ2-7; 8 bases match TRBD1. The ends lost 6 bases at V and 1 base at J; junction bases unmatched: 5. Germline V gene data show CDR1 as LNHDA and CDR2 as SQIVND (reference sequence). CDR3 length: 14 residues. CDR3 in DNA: TGTGCCAGTAGCCCCAGGACAGGGTCCTACGAGCAGTACTTC. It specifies CASSPRTGSYEQYF.

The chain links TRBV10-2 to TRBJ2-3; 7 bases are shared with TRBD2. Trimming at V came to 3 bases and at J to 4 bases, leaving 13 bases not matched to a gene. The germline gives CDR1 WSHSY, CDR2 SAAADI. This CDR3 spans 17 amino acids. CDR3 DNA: TGCGCCAGCAGTGAAGTCGGGGCGGGGGTACGATCAGATACGCAGTATTTT. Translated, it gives CASSEVGAGVRSDTQYF.

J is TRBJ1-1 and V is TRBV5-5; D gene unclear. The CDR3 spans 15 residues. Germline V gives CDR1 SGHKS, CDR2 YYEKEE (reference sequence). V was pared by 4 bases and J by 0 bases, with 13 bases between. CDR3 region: CASSTRGEMNTEAFF. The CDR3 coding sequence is TGTGCCAGCAGCACTCGGGGAGAGATGAACACTGAAGCTTTCTTT. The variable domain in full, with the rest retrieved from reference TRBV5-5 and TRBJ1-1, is DAGVTQSPTHLIKTRGQQVTLRCSPISGHKSVSWYQQVLGQGPQFIFQYYEKEERGRGNFPDRFSARQFPNYSSELNVNALLLGDSALYLCASSTRGEMNTEAFFGQGTRLTVV.

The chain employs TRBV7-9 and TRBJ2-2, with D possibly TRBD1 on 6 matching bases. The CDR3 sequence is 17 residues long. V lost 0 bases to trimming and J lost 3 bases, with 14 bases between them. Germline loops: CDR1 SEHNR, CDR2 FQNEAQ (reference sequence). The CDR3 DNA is TGTGCCAGCAGCTTAGCGAGTAAACAGGGATACACCGGGGAGCTGTTTTTT. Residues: CASSLASKQGYTGELFF.

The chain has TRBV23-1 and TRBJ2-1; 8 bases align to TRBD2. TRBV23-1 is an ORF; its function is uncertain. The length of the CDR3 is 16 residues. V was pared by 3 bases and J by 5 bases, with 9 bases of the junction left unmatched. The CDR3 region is CASSHCRAGVHNEQFF. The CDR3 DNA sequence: TGCGCCAGCAGTCATTGTCGAGCGGGGGTCCACAATGAGCAGTTCTTC.